Sequencing of this T cell receptor (beta chain) was carried out in a study of T cell responses to AZD1222 COVID-19 vaccine. Study-wide results and limits: Donors, mostly white British, included more females; clonal diversity was possibly underestimated. Only a handful of people who got AZD1222 tested seropositive at baseline.

Generated by immunoSEQ multiplex PCR, the TCRdb table keeps only in-frame clones and is missing some. The sample includes about 83,000 clones, 88% of them seen just once. The germline V gene has CDR1 SGDLS and CDR2 YYNGEE. V dropped 4 bases and J dropped 6 bases, with 11 bases sitting between them. CDR3 length: 12 amino acids. Notes on this clone: Its antigen is unidentified.

The source was peripheral blood, collected on day 0 of MenACWY control vaccination. This receptor was identified in an adult in good health. This chain connects TRBV9 to TRBJ2-7; unclear D gene. The CDR3 DNA follows: TGTGCCAGCAGCCCGGGTTTGGGCGAGCAGTACTTC. Translation gives CASSPGLGEQYF.